The subject of this entry is one TCR beta chain. Antigen: not known. Germline CDR1 MNHEY, CDR2 SMNVEV (reference sequence). Trimming took 2 bases from V and 4 from J, leaving 8 bases between them. CDR3 length equals 13 residues. The data derive from a study of T cell responses to AZD1222 COVID-19 vaccine. General study points: Close to half of spike-specific TCRs reportedly recognize unmutated variant regions.

Method: immunoSEQ multiplex PCR; TCRdb's copy keeps in-frame clones and lacks some. The repertoire holds more than 150,000 clones, approximately 90% seen once, with roughly 0.99% in the top ten. The receptor was derived from an adult in good health. J is TRBJ1-1 and V is TRBV27; no reliable D call. The input for sequencing was peripheral blood, taken on day 0 of AZD1222 vaccination. The CDR3: CASSLAGRTEAFF. As DNA, the CDR3 is TGTGCCAGCAGTTTAGCGGGTCGCACTGAAGCTTTCTTT.